This T cell receptor (beta chain) was retrieved from a study of regulatory T cells in long-lasting Graves disease. Study-level results: Persistent Graves' disease cases displayed lower TCR diversity than newly diagnosed ones. Analysis covered peripheral blood alone, not thyroid tissue.

Time point meaning: persistent/refractory GD, antithyroid drugs over 5 years with positive TRAb. PBMC-extracted RNA yielded the TCR library. Criteria from the American Thyroid Association guidelines were applied to diagnose Graves' disease. This clonotype was seen a few times. Its antigen remains unknown. V gave up 5 bases and J gave up 4 bases; unmatched junction bases: 3. In germline, CDR1 is SQVTM, CDR2 ANQGSEA. This CDR3 contains 13 residues. Construction of TCR beta libraries relied on iRepertoire HTBI primers and on Arm-PCR targeting CDR3 regions. One entry per CDR3 protein, called by TCRdb with MiXCR from the multiplex PCR reads. The sample includes more than 350,000 distinct CDR3 sequences, around 23% seen only once; the top ten take roughly an eighth.

The TCR sequence derives from a female donor with Graves disease. The specimen comprised peripheral blood mononuclear cells (PBMCs), sampled when the disease was refractory, from a patient treated with antithyroid drugs. The J gene is TRBJ1-1, the V gene TRBV29-1; 11 bases are a match to TRBD1. CDR3 amino acids: CSVWDRGGTEAFF. The CDR3 DNA is TGCAGCGTTTGGGACAGGGGGGGCACTGAAGCTTTCTTT.